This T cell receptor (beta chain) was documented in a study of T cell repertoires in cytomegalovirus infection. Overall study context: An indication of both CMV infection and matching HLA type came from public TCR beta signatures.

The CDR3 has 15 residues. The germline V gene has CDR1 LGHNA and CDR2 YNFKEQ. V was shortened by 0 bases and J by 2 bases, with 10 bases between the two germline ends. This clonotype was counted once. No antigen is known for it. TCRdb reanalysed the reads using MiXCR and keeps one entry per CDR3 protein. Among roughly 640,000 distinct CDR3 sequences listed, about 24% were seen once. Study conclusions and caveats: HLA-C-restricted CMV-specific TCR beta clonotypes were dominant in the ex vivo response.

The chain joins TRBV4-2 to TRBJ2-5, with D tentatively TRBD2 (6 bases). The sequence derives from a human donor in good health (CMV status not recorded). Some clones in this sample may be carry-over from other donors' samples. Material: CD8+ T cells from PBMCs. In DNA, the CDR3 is TGTGCCAGCAGCCAAGATAGGCTAGCGCAAGAGACCCAGTACTTC. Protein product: CASSQDRLAQETQYF.